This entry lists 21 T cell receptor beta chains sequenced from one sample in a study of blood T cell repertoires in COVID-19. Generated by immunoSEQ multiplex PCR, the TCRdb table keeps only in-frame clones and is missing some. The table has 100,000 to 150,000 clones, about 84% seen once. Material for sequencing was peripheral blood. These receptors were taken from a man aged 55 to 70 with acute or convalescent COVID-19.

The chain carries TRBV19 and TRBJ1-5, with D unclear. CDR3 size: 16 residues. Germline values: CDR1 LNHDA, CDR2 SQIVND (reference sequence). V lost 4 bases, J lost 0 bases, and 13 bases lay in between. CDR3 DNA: TGTGCCAGTAGTAGGGCACAGTCCTATAGCAATCAGCCCCAGCATTTT. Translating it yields CASSRAQSYSNQPQHF.

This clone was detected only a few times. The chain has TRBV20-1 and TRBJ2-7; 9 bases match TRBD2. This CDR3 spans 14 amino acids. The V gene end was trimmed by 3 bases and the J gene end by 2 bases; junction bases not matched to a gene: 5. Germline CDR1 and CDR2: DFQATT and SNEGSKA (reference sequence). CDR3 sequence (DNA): TGCAGTGCTAGTAGCGGGGGCGGGCCCTACGAGCAGTACTTC. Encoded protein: CSASSGGGPYEQYF.

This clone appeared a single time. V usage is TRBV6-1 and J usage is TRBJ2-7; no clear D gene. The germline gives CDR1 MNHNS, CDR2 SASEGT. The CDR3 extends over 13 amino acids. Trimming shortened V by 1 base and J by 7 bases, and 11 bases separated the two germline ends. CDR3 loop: CASSEGPSREQYF. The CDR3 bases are TGTGCCAGCAGTGAAGGGCCCTCTAGGGAGCAGTACTTC.

DNA for the CDR3: TGCGCCAGCGGTCTAGCGGGAGGGCCCCCCGGGGAGCTGTTTTTT. Protein sequence: CASGLAGGPPGELFF. The rearrangement links TRBV4-1 to TRBJ2-2, with 12 bases aligning to TRBD2. The V segment lost 8 bases and the J segment 6 bases; nucleotides outside the gene matches: 7. The CDR3 is 15 residues long. Germline loops: CDR1 MGHRA, CDR2 YSYEKL.

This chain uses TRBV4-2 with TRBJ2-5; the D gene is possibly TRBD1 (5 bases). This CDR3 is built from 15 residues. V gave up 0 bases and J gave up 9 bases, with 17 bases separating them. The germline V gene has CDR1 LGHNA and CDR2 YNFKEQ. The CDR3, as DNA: TGTGCCAGCAGCCAAGAAGGCGCGACAGCCGAGGCCCAGTACTTC. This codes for CASSQEGATAEAQYF.

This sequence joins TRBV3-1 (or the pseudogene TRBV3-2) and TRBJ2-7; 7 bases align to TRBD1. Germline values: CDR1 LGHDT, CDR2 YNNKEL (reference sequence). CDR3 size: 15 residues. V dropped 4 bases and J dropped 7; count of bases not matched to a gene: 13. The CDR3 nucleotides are TGTGCCAGCAGCCCAGCCGGGACAGCGTTCGGTGAGCAGTACTTC. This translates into CASSPAGTAFGEQYF.

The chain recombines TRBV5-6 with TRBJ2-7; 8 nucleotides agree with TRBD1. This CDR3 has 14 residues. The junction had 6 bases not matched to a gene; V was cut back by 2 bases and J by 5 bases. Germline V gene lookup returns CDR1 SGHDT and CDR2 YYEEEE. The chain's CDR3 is CASSFWTGFDEQYF. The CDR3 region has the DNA TGTGCCAGCAGCTTTTGGACAGGGTTCGACGAGCAGTACTTC.

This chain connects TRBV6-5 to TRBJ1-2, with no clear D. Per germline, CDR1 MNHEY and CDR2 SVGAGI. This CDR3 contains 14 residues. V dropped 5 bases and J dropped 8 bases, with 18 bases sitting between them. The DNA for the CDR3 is TGTGCCAGCAGTCAGGAGGGCGGGGTGGGCGGCTACACCTTC. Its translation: CASSQEGGVGGYTF.

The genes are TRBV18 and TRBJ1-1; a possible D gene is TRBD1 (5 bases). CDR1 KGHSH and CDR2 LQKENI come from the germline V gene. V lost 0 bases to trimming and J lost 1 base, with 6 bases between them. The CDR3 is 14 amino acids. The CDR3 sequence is CASSPPGANTEAFF. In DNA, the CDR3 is TGTGCCAGCTCACCACCAGGGGCGAACACTGAAGCTTTCTTT.

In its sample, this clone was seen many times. CDR3 protein: CASSLVYPNYGYTF. The CDR3 DNA sequence: TGCGCCAGCAGCTTGGTCTATCCTAACTATGGCTACACCTTC. The chain recombines TRBV5-1 with TRBJ1-2; no clear D gene. The CDR3 is made up of 14 amino acids. The germline CDR1 and CDR2 sequences are SGHRS and YFSETQ. Trimming stripped 0 bases from V and 0 bases from J, with 6 bases between.

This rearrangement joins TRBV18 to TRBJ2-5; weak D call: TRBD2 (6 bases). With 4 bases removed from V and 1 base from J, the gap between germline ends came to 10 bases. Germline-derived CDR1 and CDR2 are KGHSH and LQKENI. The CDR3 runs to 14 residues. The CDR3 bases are TGTGCCAGCTCACGTGGCGGGACCCAAGAGACCCAGTACTTC. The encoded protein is CASSRGGTQETQYF.

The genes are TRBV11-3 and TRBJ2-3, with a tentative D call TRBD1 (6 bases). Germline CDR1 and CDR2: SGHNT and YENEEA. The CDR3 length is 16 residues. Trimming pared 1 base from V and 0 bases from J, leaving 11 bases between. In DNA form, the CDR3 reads TGTGCCAGCAGCTTAGGAGGGGGTGGTAGCACAGATACGCAGTATTTT. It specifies CASSLGGGGSTDTQYF.

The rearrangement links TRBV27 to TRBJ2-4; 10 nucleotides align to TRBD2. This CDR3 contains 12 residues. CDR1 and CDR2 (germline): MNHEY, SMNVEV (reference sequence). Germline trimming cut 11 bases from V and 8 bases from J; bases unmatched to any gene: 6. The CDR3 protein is CAAGLAHDIQYF. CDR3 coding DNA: TGTGCCGCGGGACTAGCGCATGACATTCAGTACTTC.

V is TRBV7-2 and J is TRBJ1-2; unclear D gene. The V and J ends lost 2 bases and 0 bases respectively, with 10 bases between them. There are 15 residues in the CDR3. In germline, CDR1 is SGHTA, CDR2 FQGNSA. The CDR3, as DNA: TGTGCCAGCAGCTTATACCCAGGCGCTAACTATGGCTACACCTTC. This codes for CASSLYPGANYGYTF.

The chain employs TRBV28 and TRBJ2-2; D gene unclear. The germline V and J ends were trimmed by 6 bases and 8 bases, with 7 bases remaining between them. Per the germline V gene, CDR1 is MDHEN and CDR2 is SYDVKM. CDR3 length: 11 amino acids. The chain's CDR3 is CASRAVGELFF. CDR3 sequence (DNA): TGTGCCAGCAGGGCGGTGGGGGAGCTGTTTTTT.

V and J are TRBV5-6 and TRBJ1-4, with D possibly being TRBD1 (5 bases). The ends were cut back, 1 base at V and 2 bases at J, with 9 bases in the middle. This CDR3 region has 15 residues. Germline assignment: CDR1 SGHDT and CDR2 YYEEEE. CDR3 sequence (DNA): TGTGCCAGCAGCTTGCGGAGGGGTACTAATGAAAAACTGTTTTTT. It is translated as CASSLRRGTNEKLFF.

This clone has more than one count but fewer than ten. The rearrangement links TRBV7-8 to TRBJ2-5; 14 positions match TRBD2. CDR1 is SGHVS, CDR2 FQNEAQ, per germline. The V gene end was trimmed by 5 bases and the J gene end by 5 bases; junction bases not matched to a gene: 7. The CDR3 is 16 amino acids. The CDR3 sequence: CASSRGLAGVRETQYF. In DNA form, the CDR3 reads TGTGCCAGCAGCCGGGGACTAGCGGGAGTAAGGGAGACCCAGTACTTC. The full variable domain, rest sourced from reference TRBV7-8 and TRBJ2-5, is GAGVSQSPRYKVAKRGQDVALRCDPISGHVSLFWYQQALGQGPEFLTYFQNEAQLDKSGLPSDRFFAERPEGSVSTLKIQRTQQEDSAVYLCASSRGLAGVRETQYFGPGTRLLVL.

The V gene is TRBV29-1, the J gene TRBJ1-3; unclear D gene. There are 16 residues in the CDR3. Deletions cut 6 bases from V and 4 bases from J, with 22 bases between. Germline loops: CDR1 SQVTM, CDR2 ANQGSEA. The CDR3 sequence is CSVLIITGGRGNTIYF. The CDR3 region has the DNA TGCAGCGTCCTAATTATTACGGGAGGCCGCGGAAACACCATATATTTT. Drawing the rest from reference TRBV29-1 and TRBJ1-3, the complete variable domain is SAVISQKPSRDICQRGTSLTIQCQVDSQVTMMFWYRQQPGQSLTLIATANQGSEATYESGFVIDKFPISRPNLTFSTLTVSNMSPEDSSIYLCSVLIITGGRGNTIYFGEGSWLTVV.

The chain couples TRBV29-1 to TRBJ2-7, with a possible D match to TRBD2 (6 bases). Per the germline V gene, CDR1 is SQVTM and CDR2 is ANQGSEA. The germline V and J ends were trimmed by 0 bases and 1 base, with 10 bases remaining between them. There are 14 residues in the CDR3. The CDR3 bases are TGCAGCGTTGAAGATGGGACTGGTTCCTACGAGCAGTACTTC. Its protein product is CSVEDGTGSYEQYF.

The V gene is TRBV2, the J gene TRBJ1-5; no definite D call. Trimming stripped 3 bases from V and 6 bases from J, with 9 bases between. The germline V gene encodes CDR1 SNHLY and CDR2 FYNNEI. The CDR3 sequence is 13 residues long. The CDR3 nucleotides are TGTGCCAGCAGTGATCCGGGGAGTCAGCCCCAGCATTTT. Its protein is CASSDPGSQPQHF.

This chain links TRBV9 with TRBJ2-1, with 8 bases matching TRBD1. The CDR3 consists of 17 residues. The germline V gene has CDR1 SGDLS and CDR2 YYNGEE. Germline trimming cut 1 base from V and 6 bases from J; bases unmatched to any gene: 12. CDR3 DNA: TGTGCCAGCAGCGTAAAATTTTGGGTTCAGGGGGCCAATGAGCAGTTCTTC. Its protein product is CASSVKFWVQGANEQFF.